This is a list of T cell receptor beta chains from one sample in a study of tumor-infiltrating lymphocytes in primary liver carcinoma. TCRdb reanalysed the multiplex PCR reads using MiXCR and keeps one entry per CDR3 protein. Of more than 30,000 distinct CDR3 sequences in the sample, around 75% were seen once. Specimen: tumor-adjacent normal liver tissue. The source of these receptors is a man aged 35 to 55 with primary liver carcinoma and hepatitis B virus infection. Each CDR3 is given without its conserved first and last residue. The order of the fields is V gene, CDR3 length, J gene, CDR3 protein.

>TRBV4-1|14|TRBJ2-2
TNSQYGGRWGGELF
>TRBV11-2|13|TRBJ1-2
ASSLFSMGNYGYT
>TRBV7-3|16|TRBJ2-2
AGSPRGTTFANTGKLF
>TRBV5-4|12|TRBJ1-5
ASNGEGLDQPQH
>TRBV19|12|TRBJ2-7
ANSKLSPGYEQY
>TRBV20-1|12|TRBJ2-3
SADRDGDTDTQY
>TRBV5-5|14|TRBJ2-3
VSSLLATGVGDTQY
>TRBV29-1|13|TRBJ2-5
SVEADKGRAETQY
>TRBV6-2/TRBV6-3|9|TRBJ1-1
ASSSTGPAF
>TRBV4-3|15|TRBJ2-7
ASSQGALGTGRYEQY
>TRBV5-1|10|TRBJ1-1
ASSVEGTEVF
>TRBV12-3/TRBV12-4|12|TRBJ2-1
VSSLLPLDGEQF
>TRBV5-4|13|TRBJ1-2
ASSSARGRDDGYT
>TRBV28|12|TRBJ1-5
ASRLSGASQPHH
>TRBV5-5|14|TRBJ2-1
ASSLASRGRGSGQF
>TRBV6-1|13|TRBJ2-1
ASSETSASPHEQF
>TRBV10-3|13|TRBJ2-7
AISDKPRWVYEEY
>TRBV6-6|13|TRBJ2-1
ASSPWTDPYNEQF
>TRBV4-2|12|TRBJ2-1
ASSQDWGAGKQF
>TRBV4-3|13|TRBJ2-3
VSSLGGSTTDTQY
>TRBV10-3|13|TRBJ2-5
AISDPRGRRETQS
>TRBV5-6|12|TRBJ2-5
AGSLKTSQETQY
>TRBV6-5|12|TRBJ2-5
ASCQQGWEETQY
>TRBV12-3/TRBV12-4|13|TRBJ1-2
DCRSGQGIGYGYT
>TRBV11-2|14|TRBJ2-5
ASSLGSGMWMETQY
>TRBV14|15|TRBJ2-2
ARSQGSRTGKTGELF
>TRBV11-1|15|TRBJ2-1
ASRSRDRSFSYNEQF
>TRBV29-1|11|TRBJ2-2
GIEITGAGELF
>TRBV6-1|13|TRBJ2-1
ASSVSSGSYNVQF
>TRBV7-2|10|TRBJ2-5
AIMTSMETQY
>TRBV11-1|15|TRBJ2-4
ASSFPGTSRIKNIKY
>TRBV28|12|TRBJ1-5
ANSFQGATQPQH
>TRBV14|10|TRBJ2-7
ASSPSMGSQY
>TRBV6-5|12|TRBJ2-5
TSSQQGWEETQY
>TRBV6-2/TRBV6-3|11|TRBJ1-1
ASSYSDNTEAS
>TRBV11-2|12|TRBJ2-4
ASSSGTRDNMEY
>TRBV19|12|TRBJ2-3
ASSIKGLAAPEY
>TRBV29-1|10|TRBJ2-3
SLAPSTNTQY
>TRBV28|11|TRBJ1-1
ASSSQDGTEAF
>TRBV11-2|13|TRBJ2-4
GSTTSAVTNNIQY
>TRBV12-3/TRBV12-4|12|TRBJ2-1
ASSLREARNEQF
>TRBV29-1|11|TRBJ1-1
SAQRQKNTGAF
>TRBV5-1|13|TRBJ2-1
ARSPVGGSNNEQF
>TRBV29-1|11|TRBJ1-2
SAVTGANYGYT
>TRBV29-1|12|TRBJ2-3
SVGGSAGEDTQY
>TRBV2|12|TRBJ2-5
ASSTDGRGETQY
>TRBV6-5|16|TRBJ2-2
ASSSWTSGFANTGEPF
>TRBV12-3/TRBV12-4|12|TRBJ2-1
ASSLTRQGGEQF
>TRBV28|12|TRBJ1-5
ASSLIWGTQPQH
>TRBV7-9|12|TRBJ1-2
ASTWDGWFHGYT
>TRBV28|12|TRBJ1-2
ANSPPGLIYGYT
>TRBV30|11|TRBJ2-7
AWSLEDSYEQY
>TRBV6-1|13|TRBJ2-1
ASSDETGGYNEQF
>TRBV29-1|10|TRBJ1-1
NVRWGATEAS
>TRBV5-1|12|TRBJ2-5
ASRLTLAGEAQY
>TRBV4-1|12|TRBJ2-5
ASSARTGVETQY
>TRBV4-3|17|TRBJ2-6
ASSQDMGRGAGRANVLT
>TRBV29-1|10|TRBJ1-1
SGSFTDTEAF
>TRBV5-5|15|TRBJ2-1
ASSRALGLAGENEQL